A selection of T cell receptor beta chains follows, all from one sample in a study of T-cell reconstitution after alpha-beta-depleted transplantation in children. TCRdb passed the PCR reads through MiXCR, listing each CDR3 protein once. The table has around 30,000 distinct CDR3 sequences, around 7% seen once. This specimen consisted of peripheral blood, obtained 60 days after TCRalphabeta/CD19-depleted stem cell transplant. All receptors come from a child under three years old who had a stem cell transplant for acute myeloid leukemia, so the T cells may come from the graft donor. Each CDR3 is given without its conserved first and last residue.

v_call	j_call	cdr3_aa
TRBV20-1	TRBJ2-7	SASDRRQYEQY
TRBV27	TRBJ2-3	ASSLFSGGAPDTQY
TRBV20-1	TRBJ2-4	SARSGTKNIQY
TRBV6-2/TRBV6-3	TRBJ2-5	ASSYRGTETQY
TRBV12-3/TRBV12-4	TRBJ2-1	ASTTGGSYNEQF
TRBV28	TRBJ2-3	ASTPGAGASTDTQY
TRBV20-1	TRBJ2-1	SAAGGRNEQF
TRBV28	TRBJ1-4	ASSLYQGFEKLF
TRBV7-2	TRBJ2-1	ASSTAGVGYNEQF
TRBV9	TRBJ2-3	ASSVVGSTQY
TRBV6-2/TRBV6-3	TRBJ2-2	ASRYSRGLSTGSCF
TRBV12-3/TRBV12-4	TRBJ1-3	ASSLSGNTIY